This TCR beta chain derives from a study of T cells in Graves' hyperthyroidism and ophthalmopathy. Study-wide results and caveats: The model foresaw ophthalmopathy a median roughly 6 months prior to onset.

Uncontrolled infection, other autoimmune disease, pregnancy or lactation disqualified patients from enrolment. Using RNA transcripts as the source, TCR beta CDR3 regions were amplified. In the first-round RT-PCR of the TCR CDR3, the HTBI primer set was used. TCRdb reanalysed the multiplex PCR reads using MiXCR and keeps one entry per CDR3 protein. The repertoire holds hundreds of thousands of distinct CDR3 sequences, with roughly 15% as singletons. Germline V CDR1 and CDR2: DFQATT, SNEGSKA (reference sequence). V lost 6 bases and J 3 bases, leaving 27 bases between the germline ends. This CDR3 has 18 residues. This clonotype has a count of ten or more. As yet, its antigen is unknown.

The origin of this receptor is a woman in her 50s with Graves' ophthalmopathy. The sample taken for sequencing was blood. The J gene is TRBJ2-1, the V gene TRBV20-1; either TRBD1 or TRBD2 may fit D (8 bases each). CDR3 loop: CSAYPGGGWTGYYNEQFF. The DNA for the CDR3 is TGCAGTGCCTATCCGGGGGGGGGCTGGACAGGGTACTACAATGAGCAGTTCTTC.